A single sample gave rise to the 10 T cell receptor beta chains below, sequenced in a study of human thymus T cells. The method was immunoSEQ multiplex PCR; TCRdb's version includes in-frame clones alone and lacks a portion of them. The table lists 100,000 to 150,000 clones, around 94% of them singletons. The thymus tissue came from resections taken during corrective heart surgery. The sample taken for sequencing was thymus tissue. The origin of the receptors is a boy in the first two years of life with a congenital heart defect but otherwise immunologically healthy.

The chain combines TRBV7-3 with TRBJ2-3, with unresolved D. Trimming removed 1 base from V and 3 bases from J, with 14 bases in between. Per germline, CDR1 SGHTA and CDR2 FQGTGA. This CDR3 has 16 residues. DNA for the CDR3: TGTGCCAGCAGCTTAAGGTCGTGGTCGGCAACAGATACGCAGTATTTT. Translating it yields CASSLRSWSATDTQYF.

This chain links TRBV5-6 with TRBJ2-7; D might be TRBD2 (6 bases). With 2 bases removed from V and 2 bases from J, the gap between germline ends came to 14 bases. The CDR3 length is 15 residues. Germline-derived CDR1 and CDR2 are SGHDT and YYEEEE. CDR3 region: CASSLGLGGTYEQYF. CDR3 nucleotide sequence: TGTGCCAGCAGCTTAGGTCTGGGAGGAACCTACGAGCAGTACTTC.

V is TRBV9 and J is TRBJ2-5, with 11 nucleotides matching TRBD2. In germline, CDR1 is SGDLS, CDR2 YYNGEE. V was pared by 4 bases and J by 5 bases, with 7 bases of the junction left unmatched. CDR3 length equals 15 residues. Here the CDR3 reads CASSFSGGAEETQYF. The CDR3 DNA sequence: TGTGCCAGCAGCTTTAGCGGGGGGGCCGAGGAGACCCAGTACTTC.

The chain recombines TRBV12-2 with TRBJ2-6; the listed D gene, TRBD1, was not tested against the DNA. TRBV12-2 is designated a pseudogene. CDR3 length: 18 amino acids. The CDR3 DNA sequence: TGTGCAAGTCGCTTAGCCAGGGGGCCTCCCTCTGGGGCCAACGTCCTGACTTTC. This encodes CASRLARGPPSGANVLTF.

This rearrangement joins TRBV29-1 to TRBJ2-5; 7 positions match TRBD1. V dropped 1 base and J dropped 4; count of bases not matched to a gene: 6. Germline V gene sequence: CDR1 SQVTM, CDR2 ANQGSEA. This CDR3 spans 14 amino acids. The CDR3 nucleotides read TGCAGCGTTGAAGGACGAAACAGGGGAGAGACCCAGTACTTC. Translating gives CSVEGRNRGETQYF.

This chain uses TRBV30 with TRBJ2-1; no firm D call. The CDR3 contains 14 residues. The germline V gene encodes CDR1 GTSNPN and CDR2 SVGIG (reference sequence). Trimming took off 2 bases at V and 8 bases at J, with 16 bases between the two ends. CDR3 sequence (DNA): TGTGCCTGGAGTCTAACCGGGCCGAGCGATGAGCAGTTCTTC. Translation gives CAWSLTGPSDEQFF. Using reference TRBV30 and TRBJ2-1 for the parts outside the CDR3, the full variable domain is SQTIHQWPATLVQPVGSPLSLECTVEGTSNPNLYWYRQAAGRGLQLLFYSVGIGQISSEVPQNLSASRPQDRQFILSSKKLLLSDSGFYLCAWSLTGPSDEQFFGPGTRLTVL.

The chain uses TRBV6-1 and TRBJ2-5; 9 bases fit TRBD2. The CDR3 is 14 amino acids. The V and J ends lost 6 bases and 1 base, in that order; junction bases with no gene match: 3. Germline V gene data show CDR1 as MNHNS and CDR2 as SASEGT. CDR3 bases: TGTGCCAGCAGCTCGACTAGCGGCCAAGAGACCCAGTACTTC. Its protein is CASSSTSGQETQYF.

The chain combines TRBV30 with TRBJ2-5; TRBD1 matches 10 bases. The DNA end favors TRBJ2-7, so the J call may be wrong. CDR3 length: 18 residues. Germline V gene data show CDR1 as GTSNPN and CDR2 as SVGIG (reference sequence). CDR3 amino acids: CAWSVLTRGDRGHYEQYF. As DNA, the CDR3 is TGTGCCTGGAGTGTACTAACTCGGGGAGACAGGGGGCACTACGAGCAGTACTTC.

This clone was seen once. The chain links TRBV19 to TRBJ2-2; a possible D gene is TRBD2 (6 bases). The CDR3 extends over 17 amino acids. Germline-derived CDR1 and CDR2 are LNHDA and SQIVND (reference sequence). V dropped 3 bases and J dropped 1 base, with 15 bases sitting between them. The CDR3, as DNA: TGTGCCAGTAGTATCTTACTAGCCCCGGGGAACACCGGGGAGCTGTTTTTT. Translation: CASSILLAPGNTGELFF.

A few counts support this clone. The CDR3 is CASSLEGREGNYGYTF. The CDR3 DNA reads TGTGCCAGCAGCTTAGAAGGCAGGGAAGGGAACTATGGCTACACCTTC. The chain uses TRBV7-3 and TRBJ1-2; weak D call: TRBD1 (5 bases). The V gene lost 2 bases and the J gene lost 2 bases, with 15 bases spanning the gap. The CDR3 consists of 16 residues. The germline V gene encodes CDR1 SGHTA and CDR2 FQGTGA.